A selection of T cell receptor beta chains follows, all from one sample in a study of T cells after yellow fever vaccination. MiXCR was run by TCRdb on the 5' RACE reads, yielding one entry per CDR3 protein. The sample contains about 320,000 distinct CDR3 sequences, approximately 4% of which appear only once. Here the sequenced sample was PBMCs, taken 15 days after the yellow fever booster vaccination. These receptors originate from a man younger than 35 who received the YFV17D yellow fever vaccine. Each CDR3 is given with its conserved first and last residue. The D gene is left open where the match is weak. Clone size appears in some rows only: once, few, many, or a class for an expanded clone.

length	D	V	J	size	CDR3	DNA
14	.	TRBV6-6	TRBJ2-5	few	CASRTRGGGETQYF	TGTGCCAGCAGGACCCGGGGTGGAGGAGAGACCCAGTACTTC
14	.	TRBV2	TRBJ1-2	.	CASIGAAEVYGYTF	TGTGCCAGCATAGGTGCCGCGGAAGTCTATGGCTACACCTTC
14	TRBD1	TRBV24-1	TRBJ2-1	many	CATSDRTGRDEQFF	TGTGCCACCAGTGACCGGACAGGACGGGATGAGCAGTTCTTC
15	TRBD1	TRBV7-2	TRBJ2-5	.	CASSPQGQSYETQYF	TGTGCCAGCAGCCCCCAGGGACAGTCCTATGAGACCCAGTACTTC
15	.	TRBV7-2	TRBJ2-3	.	CASSLRGGVVDTQYF	TGTGCCAGCAGCTTAAGAGGGGGGGTGGTAGATACGCAGTATTTT
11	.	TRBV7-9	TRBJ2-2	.	CASTPSGELFF	TGTGCCAGCACACCATCCGGGGAGCTGTTTTTT
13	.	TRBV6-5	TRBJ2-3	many	CASSYGYTDTQYF	TGTGCCAGCAGTTACGGGTACACAGATACGCAGTATTTT
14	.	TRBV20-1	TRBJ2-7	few	CSAPNIHGTYEQYF	TGCAGTGCCCCGAACATTCACGGAACCTACGAGCAGTACTTC
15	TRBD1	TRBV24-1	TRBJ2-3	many	CATSDRTGGTDTQYF	TGTGCCACCAGTGATCGGACAGGGGGCACAGATACGCAGTATTTT
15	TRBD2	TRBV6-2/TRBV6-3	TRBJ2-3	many	CASIPGLAVTDTQYF	TGTGCCAGCATCCCCGGACTAGCGGTCACAGATACGCAGTATTTT
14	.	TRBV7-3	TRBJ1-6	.	CASSSGLGNSPLHF	TGTGCCAGCAGCTCGGGACTAGGGAATTCACCCCTCCACTTT
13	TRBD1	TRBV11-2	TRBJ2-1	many	CASSSGQGVEQFF	TGTGCCAGCAGCTCGGGACAGGGGGTTGAGCAGTTCTTC
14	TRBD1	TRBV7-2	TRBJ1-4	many	CASSLRQGHEKLFF	TGTGCCAGCAGCTTACGACAGGGGCACGAAAAACTGTTTTTT
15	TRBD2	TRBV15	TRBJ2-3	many	CATSRERGGPDTQYF	TGTGCCACCAGCAGAGAGCGGGGGGGCCCAGATACGCAGTATTTT
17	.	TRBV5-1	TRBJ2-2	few	CASSLGPRQASSGELFF	TGCGCCAGCAGCTTGGGGCCTCGGCAGGCGTCGTCCGGGGAGCTGTTTTTT
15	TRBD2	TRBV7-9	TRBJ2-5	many	CASRPPGLAEETQYF	TGTGCCAGCAGACCCCCCGGACTAGCGGAAGAGACCCAGTACTTC
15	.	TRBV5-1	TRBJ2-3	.	CASSLEPLLVDTQYF	TGCGCCAGCAGCTTGGAGCCCCTCCTGGTGGATACGCAGTATTTT
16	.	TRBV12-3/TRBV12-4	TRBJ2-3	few	CASSPPVSTSTDTQYF	TGTGCCAGCAGCCCCCCCGTCAGCACTAGCACAGATACGCAGTATTTT
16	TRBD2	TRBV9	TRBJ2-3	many	CASSVITSGVTDTQYF	TGTGCCAGCAGCGTAATAACGAGCGGGGTCACAGATACGCAGTATTTT
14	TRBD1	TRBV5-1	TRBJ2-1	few	CASSLGTGSDEQFF	TGCGCCAGCAGCTTGGGGACAGGGAGCGATGAGCAGTTCTTC
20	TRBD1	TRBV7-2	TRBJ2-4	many	CASSLATVLDMGQGRNIQYF	TGTGCCAGCAGCTTGGCTACCGTCCTAGATATGGGACAGGGGAGAAACATTCAGTACTTC
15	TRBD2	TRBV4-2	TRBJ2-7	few	CASSGLAGGSYEQYF	TGTGCCAGTTCCGGACTAGCGGGGGGGTCCTACGAGCAGTACTTC
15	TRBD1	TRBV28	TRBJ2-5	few	CASSLAAAGGETQYF	TGTGCCAGCAGTTTAGCGGCGGCAGGGGGAGAGACCCAGTACTTC
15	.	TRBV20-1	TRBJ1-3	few	CSARVVSGNRNTIYF	TGCAGTGCTAGAGTTGTGTCTGGAAACAGAAACACCATATATTTT
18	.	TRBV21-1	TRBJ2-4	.	CASIPTWRGGLAKNIQYF	TGTGCCAGCATCCCTACGTGGAGAGGGGGCCTAGCCAAAAACATTCAGTACTTC
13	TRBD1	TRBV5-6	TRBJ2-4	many	CASSFTGTDIQYF	TGTGCCAGCAGCTTCACAGGGACAGACATTCAGTACTTC
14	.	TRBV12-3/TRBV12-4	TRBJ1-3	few	CASSRGTTVNTIYF	TGTGCCAGCAGCCGGGGGACTACGGTCAACACCATATATTTT
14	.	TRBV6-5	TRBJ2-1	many	CASSYAPRANEQFF	TGTGCCAGCAGTTACGCCCCCAGGGCTAATGAGCAGTTCTTC
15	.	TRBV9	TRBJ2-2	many	CASSVAGNGPGELFF	TGTGCCAGCAGCGTAGCGGGGAATGGTCCCGGGGAGCTGTTTTTT
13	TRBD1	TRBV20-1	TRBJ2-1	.	CSALLGTANEQFF	TGCAGTGCTCTCCTCGGGACAGCGAATGAGCAGTTCTTC
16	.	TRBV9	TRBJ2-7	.	CASSVGRREMDYEQYF	TGTGCCAGCAGCGTAGGTCGGAGGGAGATGGACTACGAGCAGTACTTC
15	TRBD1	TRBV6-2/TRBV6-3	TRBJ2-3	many	CASRPGTVESDTQYF	TGTGCCAGCAGACCCGGGACAGTAGAATCAGATACGCAGTATTTT
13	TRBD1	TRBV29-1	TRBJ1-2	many	CSVGGTGNYGYTF	TGCAGCGTCGGCGGGACAGGGAACTATGGCTACACCTTC
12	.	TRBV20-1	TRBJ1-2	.	CSAGAGASGYTF	TGCAGTGCCGGGGCCGGGGCTTCGGGCTACACCTTC
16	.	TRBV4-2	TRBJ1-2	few	CASSPNPWGAFNGYTF	TGTGCCAGCAGCCCCAACCCTTGGGGGGCGTTTAATGGCTACACCTTC
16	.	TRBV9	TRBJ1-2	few	CASSVSTGSQAKRYTF	TGTGCCAGCAGCGTATCGACAGGCTCGCAAGCAAAGCGCTACACCTTC
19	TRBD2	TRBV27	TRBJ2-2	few	CASSLRPRRGLAGPGELFF	TGTGCCAGCAGTTTGCGTCCACGCCGCGGGCTAGCGGGGCCCGGGGAGCTGTTTTTT
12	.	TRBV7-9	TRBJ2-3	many	CASSSITDTQYF	TGTGCCAGCAGCAGCATCACGGATACGCAGTATTTT
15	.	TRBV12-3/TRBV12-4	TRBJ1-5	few	CASSLVGAQGQPQHF	TGTGCCAGCAGTTTGGTGGGGGCGCAAGGACAGCCCCAGCATTTT
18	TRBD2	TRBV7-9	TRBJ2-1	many	CASSSTLRLERGGIEQFF	TGTGCCAGCAGCTCCACGTTGAGGTTGGAGCGGGGGGGCATTGAGCAGTTCTTC
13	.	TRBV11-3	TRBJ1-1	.	CASSLADRSEAFF	TGTGCCAGCAGCTTGGCCGATCGGTCTGAAGCTTTCTTT
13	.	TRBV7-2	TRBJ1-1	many	CASSFGADTEAFF	TGTGCCAGCAGCTTTGGGGCGGACACTGAAGCTTTCTTT
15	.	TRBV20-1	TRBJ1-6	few	CSARPRESYNSPLHF	TGCAGTGCTAGGCCCAGGGAATCCTATAATTCACCCCTCCACTTT
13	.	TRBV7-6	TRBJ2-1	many	CASSPMGHNEQFF	TGTGCCAGCAGCCCGATGGGCCACAATGAGCAGTTCTTC
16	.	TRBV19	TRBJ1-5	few	CASTGPPGNSNQPQHF	TGTGCCAGTACCGGCCCCCCCGGGAATAGCAATCAGCCCCAGCATTTT
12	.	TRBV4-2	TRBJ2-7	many	CASSYETYEQYF	TGTGCCAGCAGTTACGAAACCTACGAGCAGTACTTC
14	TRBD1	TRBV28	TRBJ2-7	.	CASSPTGVEYEQYF	TGTGCCAGCAGTCCTACAGGGGTTGAGTACGAGCAGTACTTC
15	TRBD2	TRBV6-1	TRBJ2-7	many	CASSRSGGAAYEQYF	TGTGCCAGCAGCCGTAGCGGGGGGGCGGCCTACGAGCAGTACTTC
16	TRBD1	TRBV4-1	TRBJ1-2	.	CASSQRPGQGNYGYTF	TGCGCCAGCAGCCAACGTCCGGGACAGGGGAACTATGGCTACACCTTC
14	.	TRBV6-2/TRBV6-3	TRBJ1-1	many	CASVDGGRITEAFF	TGTGCCAGCGTAGACGGGGGCAGAATCACTGAAGCTTTCTTT
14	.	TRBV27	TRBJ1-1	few	CASSWGTLGGEAFF	TGTGCCAGCTCATGGGGTACCCTAGGGGGTGAAGCTTTCTTT
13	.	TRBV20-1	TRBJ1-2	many	CSAGGGVNYGYTF	TGCAGTGCCGGAGGGGGAGTTAACTATGGCTACACCTTC
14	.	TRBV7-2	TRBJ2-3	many	CASSFEGVWNTQYF	TGTGCCAGCAGCTTTGAAGGGGTTTGGAATACGCAGTATTTT
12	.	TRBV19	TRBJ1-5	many	CASSIPLTPQHF	TGTGCCAGTAGTATCCCCCTTACTCCCCAGCATTTT
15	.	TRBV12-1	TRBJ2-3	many	CASARLWGVVDTQYF	TGTGCCAGCGCTCGCCTTTGGGGGGTGGTAGATACGCAGTATTTT
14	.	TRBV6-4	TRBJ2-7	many	CASSDSCISYEQYF	TGTGCCAGCAGTGACTCGTGCATCTCCTACGAGCAGTACTTC
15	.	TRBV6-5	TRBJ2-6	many	CASSWQGSGANVLTF	TGTGCCAGCAGTTGGCAAGGGTCTGGGGCCAACGTCCTGACTTTC
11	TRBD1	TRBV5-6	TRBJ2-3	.	CASRGTGTQYF	TGTGCCAGCAGGGGGACAGGAACGCAGTATTTT
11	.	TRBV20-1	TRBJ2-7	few	CSARLAYEQYF	TGCAGTGCCCGCCTCGCCTACGAGCAGTACTTC
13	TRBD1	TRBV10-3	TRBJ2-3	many	CAIKGRGTDTQYF	TGTGCCATCAAGGGCAGGGGGACAGATACGCAGTATTTT